This T cell receptor beta chain is drawn from a study of graft-versus-host responses after intestinal transplantation (dated by TCRdb to the early 2020s). For the wider study: The transplants that recipients received were multivisceral, liver-intestinal, or isolated intestinal. Alloreactive clones were identified by sequencing pre-transplant mixed lymphocyte reaction products and comparing them with unstimulated pre-transplant donor and recipient T cells. Bulk TCR-beta CDR3 sequencing was used to track graft-versus-host and host-versus-graft alloreactive T cell clones in the graft, circulation and bone marrow after intestinal transplantation. Every recipient was given anti-thymocyte globulin induction, then maintenance tacrolimus and steroids for roughly three years. Of the approximately 25 intestinal transplant recipients enrolled in the cohort, one of whom was a retransplant, a few patients without pretransplant specimens were excluded. A peak of at least 4% donor T cells among recipient peripheral blood mononuclear cells was the definition used for donor T cell macrochimerism. Samples from three later patients were sequenced in-house on an Illumina MiSeq with MiXCR processing rather than by the commercial service.

Worth noting for this clone: Which antigen it targets is not known. The input lacks base qualities; no much larger clone sits a single base away.

Intraepithelial and lamina propria lymphocytes were isolated from graft specimens using dithiothreitol, EDTA incubations and collagenase D digestion. Bulk TCR-beta sequencing was performed on serial intestinal graft biopsy specimens collected as late as 600 days after transplant. What the work shows at the level of the full study, not this receptor alone: Early after transplant, declines in HvG clones were associated with peak levels of circulating GvH clones. GvH clones were detected in recipient bone marrow, and some of these GvH clones were observed earlier in ileal mucosa or blood, consistent with an intestinal mucosal origin. In patients with donor T cell macrochimerism, the allografts had high GvH to HvG T cell clonal ratios. Conclusions were limited by the relatively low number and heterogeneity of intestinal transplant patients.

CDR1 and CDR2, looked up from the germline V gene (reference sequence), are LNHNV and YYDKDF. Spanning cysteine to phenylalanine, the CDR3 consists of 17 amino acids. Kept here is only the CDR3 DNA, which spans 51 bases and is read in frame from base 1. V is pruned by 0 bases and J by 2 bases, leaving 6 bases of the junction without a gene match. Preparation of the library involved the immunoSEQ multiplex PCR assay. For most patients, genomic DNA was subjected to high-throughput TCR-beta CDR3 sequencing by Adaptive Biotechnologies. The authors' pipeline ran thus. TCR sequencing data were retrieved from Adaptive's ImmunoSEQ software for 18 patients, whereas three other patients were processed with MiXCR and VDJtools. CDR3 nucleotide sequences shared by donor and recipient were removed because the origin of these sequences could not be assigned. Alloreactive clones required at least 2-fold expansion over unstimulated cells and minimum CFSE-low frequency of 0.002% (template counts) or 0.001% (read counts). Clones were considered mappable if detected in sequenced pre-transplant spleen, lymph node, or MLR CFSE-low populations of the donor or recipient. The cumulative frequency of alloreactive clones was calculated as a percentage of all sequences, weighted by copy number. TCRdb provides this immuneACCESS table in a form limited to in-frame rearrangements. Some clones are lacking; in checked studies, under half of them reflect an unresolved V gene, and why the rest are absent is not known. D and trimming come from the DNA, and the V and J calls and clone size come from that table. For this sample the table gives about 18,000 clones, of which roughly 80% were detected only once. The ten top clones hold around 7.4% of the sample.

The rearrangement combines TRBV15 with TRBJ2-5; 10 bases in between match TRBD2. The sample here was ileum tissue, taken around 69 weeks after intestinal transplant. This clonotype originated in a human patient who received an intestinal transplant, so some T cells may come from the graft donor. The DNA is TGTGCCACCAGCAGAGATTGGGGTAGCGGGGGGCAAGAGACCCAGTACTTC. Its translation is CATSRDWGSGGQETQYF.